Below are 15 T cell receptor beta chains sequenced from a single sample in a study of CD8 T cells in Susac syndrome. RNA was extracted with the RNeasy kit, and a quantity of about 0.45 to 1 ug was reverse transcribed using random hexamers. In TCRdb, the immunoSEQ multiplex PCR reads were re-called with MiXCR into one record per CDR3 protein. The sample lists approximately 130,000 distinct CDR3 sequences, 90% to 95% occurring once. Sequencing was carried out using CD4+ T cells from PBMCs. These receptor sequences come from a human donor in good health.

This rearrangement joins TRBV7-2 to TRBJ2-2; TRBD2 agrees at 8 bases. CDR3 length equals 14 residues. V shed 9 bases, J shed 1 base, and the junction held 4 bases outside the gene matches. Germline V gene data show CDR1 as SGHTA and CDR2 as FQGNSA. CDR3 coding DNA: TGTGCCAGTAGTGCGGGAGGGAACACCGGGGAGCTGTTTTTT. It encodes CASSAGGNTGELFF.

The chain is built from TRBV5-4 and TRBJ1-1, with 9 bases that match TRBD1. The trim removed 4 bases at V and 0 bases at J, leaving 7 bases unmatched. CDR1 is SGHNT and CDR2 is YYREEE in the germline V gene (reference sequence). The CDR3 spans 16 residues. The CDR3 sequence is CASSIGTGRLNTEAFF. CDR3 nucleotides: TGTGCCAGCAGCATAGGGACAGGGAGGCTGAACACTGAAGCTTTCTTT. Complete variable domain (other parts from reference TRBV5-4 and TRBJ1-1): ETGVTQSPTHLIKTRGQQVTLRCSSQSGHNTVSWYQQALGQGPQFIFQYYREEENGRGNFPPRFSGLQFPNYSSELNVNALELDDSALYLCASSIGTGRLNTEAFFGQGTRLTVV.

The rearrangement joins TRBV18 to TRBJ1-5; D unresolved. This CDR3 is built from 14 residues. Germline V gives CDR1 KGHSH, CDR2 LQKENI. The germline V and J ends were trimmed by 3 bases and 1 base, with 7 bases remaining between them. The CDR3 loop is CASSPAVSNQPQHF. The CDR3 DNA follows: TGTGCCAGCTCACCCGCGGTCAGCAATCAGCCCCAGCATTTT.

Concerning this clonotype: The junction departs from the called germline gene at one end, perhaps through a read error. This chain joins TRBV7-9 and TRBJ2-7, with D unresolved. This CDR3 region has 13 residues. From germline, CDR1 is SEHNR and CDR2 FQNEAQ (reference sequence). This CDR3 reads CASSLIPVYGQYF. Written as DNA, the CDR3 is TGTGCCAGCAGCTTAATCCCTGTCTACGGGCAGTACTTC. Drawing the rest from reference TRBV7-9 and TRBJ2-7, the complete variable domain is DTGVSQNPRHKITKRGQNVTFRCDPISEHNRLYWYRQTLGQGPEFLTYFQNEAQLEKSRLLSDRFSAERPKGSFSTLEIQRTEQGDSAMYLCASSLIPVYGQYFGPGTRLTVT.

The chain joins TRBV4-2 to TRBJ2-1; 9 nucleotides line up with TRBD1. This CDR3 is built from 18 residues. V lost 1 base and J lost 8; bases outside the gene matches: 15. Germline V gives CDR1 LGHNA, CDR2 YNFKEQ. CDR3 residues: CASSQAVWGQGKRDEQFF. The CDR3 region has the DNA TGTGCCAGCAGCCAAGCCGTCTGGGGACAGGGAAAACGCGATGAGCAGTTCTTC.

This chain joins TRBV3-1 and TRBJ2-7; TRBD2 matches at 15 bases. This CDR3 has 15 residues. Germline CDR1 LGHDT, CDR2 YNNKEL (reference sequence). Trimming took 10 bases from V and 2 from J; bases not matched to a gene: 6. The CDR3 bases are TGTGCCACCGGACTAGCGGGAGGGTTTGCCTACGAGCAGTACTTC. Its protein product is CATGLAGGFAYEQYF.

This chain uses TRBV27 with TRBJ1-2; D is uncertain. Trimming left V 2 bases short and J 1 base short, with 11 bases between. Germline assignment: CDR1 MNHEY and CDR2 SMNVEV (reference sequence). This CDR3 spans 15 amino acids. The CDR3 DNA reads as TGTGCCAGCAGTTTAATCCAAGGGAATAACTATGGCTACACCTTC. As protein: CASSLIQGNNYGYTF.

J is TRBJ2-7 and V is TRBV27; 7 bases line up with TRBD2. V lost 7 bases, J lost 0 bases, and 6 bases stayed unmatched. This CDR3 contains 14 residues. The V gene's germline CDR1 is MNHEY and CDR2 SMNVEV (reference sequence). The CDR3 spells CASKASGISYEQYF. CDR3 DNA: TGTGCCAGCAAGGCTAGCGGAATCTCCTACGAGCAGTACTTC.

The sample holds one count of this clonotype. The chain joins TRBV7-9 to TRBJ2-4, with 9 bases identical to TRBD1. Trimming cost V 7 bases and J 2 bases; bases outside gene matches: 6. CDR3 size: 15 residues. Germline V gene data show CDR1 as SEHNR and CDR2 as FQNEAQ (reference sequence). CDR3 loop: CASTGDRETKNIQYF. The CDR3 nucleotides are TGTGCCAGCACCGGGGACAGGGAAACCAAAAACATTCAGTACTTC.

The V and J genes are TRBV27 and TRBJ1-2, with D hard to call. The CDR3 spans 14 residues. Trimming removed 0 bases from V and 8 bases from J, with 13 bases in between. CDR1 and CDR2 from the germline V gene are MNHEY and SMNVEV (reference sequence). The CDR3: CASSLSLGELGYTF. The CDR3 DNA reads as TGTGCCAGCAGTTTATCGCTTGGGGAATTGGGCTACACCTTC.

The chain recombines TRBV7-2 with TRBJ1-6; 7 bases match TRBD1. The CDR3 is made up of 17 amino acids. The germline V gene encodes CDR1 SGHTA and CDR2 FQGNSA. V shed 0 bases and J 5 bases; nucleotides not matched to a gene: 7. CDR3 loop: CASSLAPMTGNNSPLHF. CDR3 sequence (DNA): TGTGCCAGCAGCTTAGCCCCCATGACAGGGAATAATTCACCCCTCCACTTT.

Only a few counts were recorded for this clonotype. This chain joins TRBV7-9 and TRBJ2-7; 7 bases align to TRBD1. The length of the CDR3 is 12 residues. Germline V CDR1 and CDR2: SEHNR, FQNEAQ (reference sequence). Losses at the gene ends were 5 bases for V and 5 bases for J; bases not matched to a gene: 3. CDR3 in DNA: TGTGCCAGCAGCCTTACAGGGGACGAGCAGTACTTC. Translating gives CASSLTGDEQYF.

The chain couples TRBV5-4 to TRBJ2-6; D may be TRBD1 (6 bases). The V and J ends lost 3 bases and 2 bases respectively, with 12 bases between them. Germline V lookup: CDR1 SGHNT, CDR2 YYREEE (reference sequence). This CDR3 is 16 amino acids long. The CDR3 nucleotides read TGTGCCAGCAGCTCCAGGACAGTCCCTGGGGCCAACGTCCTGACTTTC. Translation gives CASSSRTVPGANVLTF.

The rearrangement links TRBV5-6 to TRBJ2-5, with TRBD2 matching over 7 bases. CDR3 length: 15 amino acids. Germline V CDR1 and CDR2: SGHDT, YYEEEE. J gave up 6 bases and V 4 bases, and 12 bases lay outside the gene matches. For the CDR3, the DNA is TGTGCCAGCAGCACGAATACGGTCGGGGGGAAGACCCAGTACTTC. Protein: CASSTNTVGGKTQYF.

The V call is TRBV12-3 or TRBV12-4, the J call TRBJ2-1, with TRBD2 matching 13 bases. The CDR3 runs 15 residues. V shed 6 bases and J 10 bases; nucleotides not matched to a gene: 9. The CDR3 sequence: CASRVPGLAGSEQFF. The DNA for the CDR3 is TGTGCCAGCAGGGTTCCGGGACTAGCGGGATCGGAGCAGTTCTTC.